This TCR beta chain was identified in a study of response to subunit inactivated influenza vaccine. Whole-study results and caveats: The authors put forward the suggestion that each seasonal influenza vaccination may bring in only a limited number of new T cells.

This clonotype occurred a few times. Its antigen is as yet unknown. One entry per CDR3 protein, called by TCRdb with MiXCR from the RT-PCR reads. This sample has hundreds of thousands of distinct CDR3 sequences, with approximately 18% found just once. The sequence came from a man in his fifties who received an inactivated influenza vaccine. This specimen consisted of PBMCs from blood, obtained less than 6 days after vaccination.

This chain's CDR3 is CASTWTGEDSGANVLTF. As DNA, the CDR3 is TGTGCCAGCACCTGGACAGGGGAGGACTCTGGGGCCAACGTCCTGACTTTC. The chain couples TRBV6-1 to TRBJ2-6, with TRBD1 identical over 9 bases. This CDR3 region has 17 residues. CDR1 is MNHNS and CDR2 is SASEGT in the germline V gene. The V and J ends lost 7 bases and 0 bases, in that order; junction bases with no gene match: 7.